This TCR beta chain originates from a study of vaccination effects on CD4 cells after COVID-19 (dated by TCRdb to between 2020 and 2023). Describing the broader study: Across the study, the median time from the second dose to post-vaccine sampling was 72 days (range 14 to 241). In both COVID-19 convalescent patients and infection-naive vaccine recipients, the study compared SARS-CoV-2 spike-specific CD4+ TCR repertoires from before mRNA vaccination with those from after it. A total of 9 to 11 COVID-19 convalescent patients and a handful of SARS-CoV-2-naive healthy vaccine recipients were included in the full study. Cultures from other donors in the study were sequenced with the Oncomine TCR Beta short-read assay on an Illumina iSeq 100.

Receptor libraries were prepared by the immunoSEQ multiplex PCR assay. DNA from the cultured and isolated CD4+ T cells underwent TCR beta CDR3 sequencing. The paper's data handling went like this. The analysis removed non-productive TCR sequences, trimmed reads to the CDR3 region, and retained only CDR3s that were 7 or more amino acids long. Antigen-specific clonotypes were identified with the MANAFEST web app by comparing expansion in peptide wells against reference cultures. Positive clones required FDR<0.05 expansion versus reference and all other wells, odds ratio above 5, and frequency above 0.1% in two replicate wells. A clonotype was called cross-reactive if it was significantly expanded both in SARS-CoV-2 spike wells and in at least one common cold coronavirus spike condition. Levenshtein distance calculated with the stringdist R package was used to assess CDR3 similarity, and unrooted trees were constructed with ape in R 3.6.1. The immuneACCESS repertoire file appears here via TCRdb, limited to in-frame rearrangements. These files lack a portion of the clones; in checked studies, under half of the deficit traces to unresolved V genes, and the cause of the others is not known. V and J calls and clone size are copied from that table; D and trimming were computed from the DNA. The sample table holds 55,000 to 70,000 clones, of which around four fifths were seen once. The ten largest account for 0.9% to 1% of the sample.

A word on this clone: The antigen this receptor binds is unknown. No base qualities exist here, and no much larger clone lies one base off it.

Overall study results and their limits: In healthy vaccine recipients, vaccine-induced clones were almost all SARS-CoV-2 mono-reactive, with only 1 of 255 being cross-reactive with common cold coronaviruses. Clones induced by infection and clones induced by vaccination both contracted markedly at late timepoints after vaccination, which fits with T cell responses waning over time. The study was limited by a small number of convalescent patients, and early post-infection timepoints were lacking.

V and J are truncated by 9 bases and 7 bases respectively, leaving an intervening sequence of 16 bases. Taken from cysteine to phenylalanine, the CDR3 has 13 residues. Only the CDR3 portion is preserved as DNA: 39 bases, with reading frame beginning at the first base. The germline V gene (reference sequence) sets CDR1 to LNHDA and CDR2 to SQIVND. To identify antigen-specific CD4+ T cell clonotypes by their expansion, the ViraFEST assay first stimulated PBMC with viral peptide pools and then applied TCR sequencing. After less than 13 days of culture, CD4+ T cells were isolated with the EasySep CD4+ T cell isolation kit. Participants received two doses of either the BNT162b2 or the mRNA-1273 mRNA SARS-CoV-2 vaccine. The absence of prior SARS-CoV-2 infection in healthy vaccine recipients was confirmed by negative nucleocapsid antibodies before and after vaccination. Each well held two million PBMC cultured in IMDM containing around 5.1% human AB serum, roughly 10 IU/ml IL-2 and gentamicin, along with approximately 10 ug/ml peptides. On days 3 and 7, half of the culture medium was replaced with fresh IL-2-containing medium. Each peptide stimulation condition was cultured in triplicate wells unless otherwise noted. PBMC were separated from whole blood using Ficoll-Paque Plus gradient centrifugation and were then either cryopreserved at -140C or used fresh. The overlapping peptide pools covered the spike proteins of SARS-CoV-2 and of the common cold coronaviruses HCoV-NL63, HCoV-OC43 and HCoV-229E. The QIAamp micro DNA kit was used to extract genomic DNA from the cultured CD4+ T cells.

The specimen was CD4+ T cells from PBMCs cultured with HCoV-OC43 spike peptides, collected after COVID-19 vaccination. According to the study, the label for this sample's cell subset or site signals: HCoV-OC43 spike overlapping peptide pool stimulation. This clonotype was sampled from a human donor who received a COVID-19 vaccine. The sequence links TRBV19 to TRBJ2-4; TRBD1 is perhaps the D gene, given 7 matching bases. The CDR3 amino acid sequence is: CASRGAPGNIQYF. The bases read TGTGCCAGCAGGGGGGCCCCGGGGAACATTCAGTACTTC.